This T cell receptor (beta chain) was profiled in a study of blood T cell repertoires in COVID-19 (dated by TCRdb to the early 2020s). Regarding the research as a whole: Recovered participants in ImmuneRACE Cohort 3 were defined as having two consecutive negative NP/OP PCR tests, clearance from a healthcare professional, or resolution of symptoms. Subjects who had been exposed to COVID-19, were actively infected with it, or had recovered from it provided the deeply sampled blood TCRbeta repertoires that made up the dataset. A de-identified subject ID, COVID-19 status, age in years and sex were almost always included in the sample metadata. The samples were drawn from two sources: the first 160 participants of the ongoing ImmuneRACE study, and over 1,000 subjects contributed by 6 global collaborators. The repertoires were released in a freely available public database meant as a resource for research on the immune response to SARS-CoV-2. The material from the prospective study consisted of cDNA or gDNA derived from T cells, B-cell-depleted T cells, or PBMCs. Samples from collaborators originated in the United States, Italy and Spain and spanned both the acute and convalescent phases of COVID-19. Where available, HLA class I and class II types were obtained from metadata supplied by the sample provider rather than from assay-based typing.

What the authors observed across the whole study: The amount of clinical and demographic metadata varied by source and participant and was provided uncurated.

The immunoSEQ Assay, a bias-controlled multiplex PCR, was used to amplify TCRbeta CDR3 regions from genomic DNA. The study's processing was this. The number of nucleated cells in each sample was estimated from the amplification of reference gene primers within the assay. To quantify the absolute abundance of each unique TCRbeta CDR3 rearrangement, sequence reads were collapsed and filtered. For each sample, productive Simpson clonality was calculated as the square root of Simpson's diversity index across productive rearrangements. TCRdb limited this immuneACCESS table to in-frame rearrangements with V and J called. A share of clones is missing; checked studies link under half to unresolved V genes, and the rest is unexplained. The V and J calls and the clone size are those of that table, but D and trimming were determined from the DNA. Here the sample has 200,000 or so clones; around nine tenths occur a single time. About 7% of the sample is held by the ten biggest clonotypes.

Trimming takes 2 bases off V and 3 bases off J; junction bases not matched to a gene: 5. The CDR3 sequence holds 15 residues, the cysteine and phenylalanine included. The sequence is cut down to CDR3 DNA, 45 bases in frame from base 1. From the germline V gene, CDR1 is MDHEN and CDR2 is SYDVKM. On this clone: Its antigen is not yet known. No base-level quality is on record; no much larger clone is a single base apart.

Participants in the prospective study were aged about 18 to 89 years, lived in under 30 United States geographic areas, and enrolled through a virtual design. In the prospective study, participants were assigned to cohorts based on the clinical history participants reported in a screening survey and a study questionnaire. Each participant in the prospective study had whole blood, serum and a nasopharyngeal or oropharyngeal swab collected by mobile phlebotomists. Over an approximately 2-month period, participants in the prospective study had the option of providing additional blood draws and questionnaires. Prospective study blood samples were shipped either frozen or at room temperature before DNA extraction.

Source material: PBMCs or T cells enriched from blood (not recorded which). The sequence was obtained from a man aged 30 to 45 in a cohort exposed to, infected with or recovered from COVID-19 (not recorded which). The V and J segments used are TRBV28 and TRBJ2-7, and TRBD1 aligns with 9 junction nucleotides. The CDR3 region reads CASSLDRGGGYEQYF. At the DNA level, the sequence is TGTGCCAGCAGTTTAGACAGGGGGGGAGGCTACGAGCAGTACTTC. When the CDR3 is completed using the reference TRBV28 and TRBJ2-7 genes on either side, the full variable domain is DVKVTQSSRYLVKRTGEKVFLECVQDMDHENMFWYRQDPGLGLRLIYFSYDVKMKEKGDIPEGYSVSREKKERFSLILESASTNQTSMYLCASSLDRGGGYEQYFGPGTRLTVT.